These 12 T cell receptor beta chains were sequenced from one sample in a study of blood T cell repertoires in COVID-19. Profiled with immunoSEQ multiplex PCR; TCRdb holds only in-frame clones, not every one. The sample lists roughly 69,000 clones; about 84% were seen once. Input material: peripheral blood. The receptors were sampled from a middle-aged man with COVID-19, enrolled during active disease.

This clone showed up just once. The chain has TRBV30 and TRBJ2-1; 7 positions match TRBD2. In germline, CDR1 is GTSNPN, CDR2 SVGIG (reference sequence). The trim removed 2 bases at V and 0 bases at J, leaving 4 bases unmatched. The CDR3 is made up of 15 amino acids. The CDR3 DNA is TGTGCCTGGAGTAAGCGGGGAAGCTCCTACAATGAGCAGTTCTTC. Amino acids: CAWSKRGSSYNEQFF.

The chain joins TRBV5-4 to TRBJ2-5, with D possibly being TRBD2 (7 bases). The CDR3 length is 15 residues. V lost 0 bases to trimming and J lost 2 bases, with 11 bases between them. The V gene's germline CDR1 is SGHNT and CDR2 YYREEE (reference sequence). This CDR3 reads CASSLEGGVQETQYF. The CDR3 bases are TGTGCCAGCAGCTTGGAGGGGGGGGTACAAGAGACCCAGTACTTC.

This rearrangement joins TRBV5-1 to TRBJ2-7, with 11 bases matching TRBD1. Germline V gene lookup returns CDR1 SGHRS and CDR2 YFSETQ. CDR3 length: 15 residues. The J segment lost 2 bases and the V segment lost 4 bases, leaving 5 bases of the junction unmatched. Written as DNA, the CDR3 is TGCGCCAGCAGCCTAGGGACAGGGGGAACCTACGAGCAGTACTTC. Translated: CASSLGTGGTYEQYF.

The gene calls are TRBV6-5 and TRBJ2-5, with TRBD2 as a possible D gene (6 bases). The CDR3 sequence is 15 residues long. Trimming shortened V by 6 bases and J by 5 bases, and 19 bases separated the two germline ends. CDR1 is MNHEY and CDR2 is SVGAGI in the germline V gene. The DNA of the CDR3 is TGTGCCAGCAGACGCCGGGGGTTGGGTGAGGAGACCCAGTACTTC. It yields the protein CASRRRGLGEETQYF.

CDR3: CASSLVAGGTEAFF. DNA of the CDR3: TGTGCCAGCAGCTTAGTGGCAGGGGGCACTGAAGCTTTCTTT. The chain joins TRBV11-2 to TRBJ1-1; 7 nucleotides line up with TRBD1. In germline, CDR1 is SGHAT, CDR2 FQNNGV. With V trimmed by 1 base and J by 4 bases, 3 bases remained unmatched. The CDR3 has 14 amino acids.

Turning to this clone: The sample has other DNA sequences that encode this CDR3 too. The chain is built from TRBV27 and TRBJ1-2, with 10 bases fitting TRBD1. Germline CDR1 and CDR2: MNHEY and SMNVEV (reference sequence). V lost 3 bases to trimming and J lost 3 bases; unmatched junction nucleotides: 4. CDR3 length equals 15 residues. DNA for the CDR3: TGTGCCAGCAGTTTCTCCGGGACAGGGGACTATGGCTACACCTTC. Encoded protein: CASSFSGTGDYGYTF.

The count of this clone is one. The CDR3 coding sequence is TGTGCCAGTATTGGGCAGTACCGGAATGAGCAGTTCTTC. The encoded protein is CASIGQYRNEQFF. V gene TRBV19 combines with J gene TRBJ2-1; no definite D call. Between the trimmed V and J ends, which lost 7 bases and 7 bases, there was a span of 14 bases. This CDR3 is 13 amino acids long. Germline V gene lookup returns CDR1 LNHDA and CDR2 SQIVND (reference sequence).

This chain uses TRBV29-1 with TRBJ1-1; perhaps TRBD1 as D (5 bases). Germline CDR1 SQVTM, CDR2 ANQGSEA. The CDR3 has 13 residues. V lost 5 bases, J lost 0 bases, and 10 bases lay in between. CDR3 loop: CSVTKGLNTEAFF. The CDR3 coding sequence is TGCAGCGTTACGAAGGGGTTGAACACTGAAGCTTTCTTT. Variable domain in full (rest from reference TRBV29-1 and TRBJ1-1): SAVISQKPSRDICQRGTSLTIQCQVDSQVTMMFWYRQQPGQSLTLIATANQGSEATYESGFVIDKFPISRPNLTFSTLTVSNMSPEDSSIYLCSVTKGLNTEAFFGQGTRLTVV.

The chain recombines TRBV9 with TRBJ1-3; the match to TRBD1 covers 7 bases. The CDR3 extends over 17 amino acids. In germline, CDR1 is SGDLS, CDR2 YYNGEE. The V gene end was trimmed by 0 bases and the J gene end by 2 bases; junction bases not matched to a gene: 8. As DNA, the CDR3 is TGTGCCAGCAGCGTAGAGGGGGCGGCAGGGGCTGGAAACACCATATATTTT. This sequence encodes CASSVEGAAGAGNTIYF.

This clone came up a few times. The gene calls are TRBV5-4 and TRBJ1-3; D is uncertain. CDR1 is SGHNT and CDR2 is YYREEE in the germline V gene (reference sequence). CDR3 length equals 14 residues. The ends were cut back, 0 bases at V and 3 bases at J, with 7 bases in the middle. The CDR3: CASSLGVNGNTIYF. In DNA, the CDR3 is TGTGCCAGCAGCTTGGGTGTTAATGGAAACACCATATATTTT.

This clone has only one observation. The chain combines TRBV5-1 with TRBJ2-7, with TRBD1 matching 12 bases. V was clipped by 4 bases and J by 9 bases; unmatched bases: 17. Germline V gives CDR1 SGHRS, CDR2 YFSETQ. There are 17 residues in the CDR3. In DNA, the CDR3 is TGCGCCAGCAGCCATGGAAGGGTTGGGACAGGGGGCGCCGGGCAGTACTTC. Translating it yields CASSHGRVGTGGAGQYF.

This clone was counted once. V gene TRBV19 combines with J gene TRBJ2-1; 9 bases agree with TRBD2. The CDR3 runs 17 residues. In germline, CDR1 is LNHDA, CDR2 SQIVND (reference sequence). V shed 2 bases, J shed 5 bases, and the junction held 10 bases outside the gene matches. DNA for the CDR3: TGTGCCAGTAGTATATCGACGGTAGGCGGGGGGGACAATGAGCAGTTCTTC. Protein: CASSISTVGGGDNEQFF.